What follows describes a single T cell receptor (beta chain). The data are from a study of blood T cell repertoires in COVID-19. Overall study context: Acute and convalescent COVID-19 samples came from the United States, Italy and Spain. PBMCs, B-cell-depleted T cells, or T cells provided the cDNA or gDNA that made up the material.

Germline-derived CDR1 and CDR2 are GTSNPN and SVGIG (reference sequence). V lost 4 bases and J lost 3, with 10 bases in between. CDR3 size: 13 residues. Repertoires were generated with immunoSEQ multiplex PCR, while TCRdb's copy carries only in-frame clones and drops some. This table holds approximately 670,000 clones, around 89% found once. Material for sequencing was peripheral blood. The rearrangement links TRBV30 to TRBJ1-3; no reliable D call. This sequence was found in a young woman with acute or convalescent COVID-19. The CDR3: CAWTRGFGNTIYF. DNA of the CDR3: TGTGCCTGGACCCGGGGATTTGGAAACACCATATATTTT.